This TCR beta chain stems from a study of post-analysis software for immune sequencing data. Study overall: The disease courses covered relapsing-remitting, secondary progressive and progressive-relapsing multiple sclerosis. Whole-study findings and limits: Same-batch preparations were strongly co-clustered by F measure. In patients, TRBV5-6, TRBV5-1 and TRBV20-1 belonged to four or five TRBV segments found more frequently than in controls. For normalized Chao1 diversity, multiple sclerosis patients scored significantly lower than controls did.

The TCR beta cDNA libraries carried unique molecular identifiers. Once about 0.85 to 11 million T cells were used, hundreds of thousands of cDNA molecules resulted. TCRdb called the PCR reads again in MiXCR, with one record for every CDR3 protein. The table lists 750,000 to 900,000 distinct CDR3 sequences, around 42% of them singletons. About this clonotype: What it binds is not known. An end of the junction differs from the germline gene, which may be a read error.

Germline values: CDR1 SGHTA, CDR2 FQGNSA. The CDR3 spans 13 residues. The source of this sequence is a girl aged 5-17 years with multiple sclerosis. The sequenced sample consisted of blood. The chain combines TRBV7-2 with TRBJ2-3; D is perhaps TRBD2 (6 bases). CDR3 in DNA: TGTGCCCGCAGCTTCGGGAGTGGAGATACGCAGTATTTT. Translation: CARSFGSGDTQYF.